What follows are 19 T cell receptor beta chains derived from one specimen sequenced in a study of resident and recirculating memory T cells in vitiligo. Clones were sequenced by immunoSEQ multiplex PCR, and TCRdb holds only the in-frame ones, with some missing. The sample consists of about 42,000 clones, about nine tenths of them appearing once. Input material: blood. The receptors stem from a male donor with vitiligo.

The chain is built from TRBV7-9 and TRBJ1-4; TRBD1 aligns across 7 bases. Germline-derived CDR1 and CDR2 are SEHNR and FQNEAQ (reference sequence). CDR3 size: 15 residues. The ends lost 5 bases at V and 9 bases at J; junction bases unmatched: 12. The CDR3 sequence: CASSLLTGKTKKLFF. CDR3 nucleotides: TGTGCCAGCAGCCTGCTGACAGGGAAGACGAAAAAACTGTTTTTT.

This clone was detected only a few times. The chain links TRBV6-1 to TRBJ1-1; maybe TRBD1 (6 bases). Germline values: CDR1 MNHNS, CDR2 SASEGT. V was pared by 2 bases and J by 5 bases, with 21 bases between. The CDR3 is 17 amino acids. The CDR3 DNA sequence: TGTGCCAGCAGTGAATTGGCAGGGGCGGGCAAACGGACTGAAGCTTTCTTT. Protein product: CASSELAGAGKRTEAFF.

The CDR3 DNA sequence: TGTGCCAGCAGAAGTGTCGGGGTCCCATACACCGACAACACAGATACGCAGTATTTT. This sequence encodes CASRSVGVPYTDNTDTQYF. J is TRBJ2-3 and V is TRBV5-6; D is possibly TRBD2 (5 bases). The CDR3 loop spans 19 amino acids. CDR1 and CDR2 from the germline V gene are SGHDT and YYEEEE. Trimming took off 5 bases at V and 2 bases at J, with 27 bases between the two ends.

The V and J genes are TRBV7-3 and TRBJ2-3; D gene ambiguous. The CDR3 length is 13 residues. Trimming shortened V by 4 bases and J by 2 bases, and 7 bases separated the two germline ends. Germline values: CDR1 SGHTA, CDR2 FQGTGA. CDR3 coding DNA: TGTGCCAGCAGCTCCAGGTACACAGATACGCAGTATTTT. It encodes CASSSRYTDTQYF.

The chain has TRBV4-3 and TRBJ2-1; 13 nucleotides match TRBD2. The V gene's germline CDR1 is LGHNA and CDR2 YSLEER. The V gene end was trimmed by 4 bases and the J gene end by 8 bases; junction bases not matched to a gene: 5. CDR3 length: 15 amino acids. The CDR3 here is CASSRTSGGGYEQFF. Written as DNA, the CDR3 is TGCGCCAGCAGCCGTACTAGCGGGGGGGGCTATGAGCAGTTCTTC.

The chain has TRBV9 and TRBJ2-3; 13 nucleotides align to TRBD2. The CDR3 consists of 16 residues. Germline CDR1 and CDR2: SGDLS and YYNGEE. V lost 4 bases to trimming and J lost 8 bases; unmatched junction nucleotides: 10. The CDR3 protein is CASSITSGGAYGTQYF. In DNA, the CDR3 is TGTGCCAGCAGCATTACTAGCGGGGGGGCCTATGGTACGCAGTATTTT.

This clone came up a few times. The chain employs TRBV19 and TRBJ2-7, with a possible D match to TRBD2 (5 bases). CDR3 size: 16 residues. Trimming pared 6 bases from V and 2 bases from J, leaving 20 bases between. Germline V gene lookup returns CDR1 LNHDA and CDR2 SQIVND (reference sequence). CDR3 loop: CASRGGAEETTYEQYF. In DNA form, the CDR3 reads TGTGCCAGTAGGGGTGGAGCGGAAGAAACCACCTACGAGCAGTACTTC.

In DNA form, the CDR3 reads TGTGCCAGCAGCCCAGGAAGTGCCGTGGGCACTGAAGCTTTCTTT. It encodes CASSPGSAVGTEAFF. The rearrangement links TRBV7-9 to TRBJ1-1; D gene ambiguous. Looked up from germline, CDR1 is SEHNR and CDR2 is FQNEAQ (reference sequence). The CDR3 has 15 residues. Trimming took 5 bases from V and 4 from J, leaving 17 bases between them. Looking up the rest from reference TRBV7-9 and TRBJ1-1 gives the full variable domain: DTGVSQNPRHKITKRGQNVTFRCDPISEHNRLYWYRQTLGQGPEFLTYFQNEAQLEKSRLLSDRFSAERPKGSFSTLEIQRTEQGDSAMYLCASSPGSAVGTEAFFGQGTRLTVV.

The V call is TRBV14, the J call TRBJ2-1, with a weak D call TRBD1 (6 bases). Germline loops: CDR1 SGHDN, CDR2 FVKESK. CDR3 length equals 15 residues. V was clipped by 1 base and J by 0 bases, with 7 bases between them. In DNA form, the CDR3 reads TGTGCCAGCAGCCAAGGAGGGGGCTCCTACAATGAGCAGTTCTTC. This sequence encodes CASSQGGGSYNEQFF.

The CDR3 region has the DNA TGTGCCAGCAGCTTAGGCGCGACCGGGACCTACGAGCAGTACTTC. Protein sequence: CASSLGATGTYEQYF. The rearrangement joins TRBV7-8 to TRBJ2-7; tentatively, D is TRBD2 (5 bases). V was shortened by 1 base and J by 2 bases, with 12 bases between the two germline ends. CDR1 and CDR2 from the germline V gene are SGHVS and FQNEAQ. This CDR3 is 15 amino acids long.

The V and J genes are TRBV2 and TRBJ1-5, with 8 positions matching TRBD1. CDR1 SNHLY and CDR2 FYNNEI come from the germline V gene. Trimming at V came to 9 bases and at J to 6 bases, leaving 4 bases not matched to a gene. CDR3 length: 12 residues. The CDR3 loop reads CASRDRTQPQHF. As DNA, the CDR3 is TGTGCCAGTCGGGACAGGACTCAGCCCCAGCATTTT.

This clone was seen once. The rearrangement links TRBV13 to TRBJ1-1; possible D gene TRBD1, 5 bases. The CDR3 runs 13 residues. Trimming took off 8 bases at V and 3 bases at J, with 13 bases between the two ends. From germline, CDR1 is PRHDT and CDR2 FYEKMQ (reference sequence). The chain's CDR3 is CASEKGPYTEAFF. CDR3 bases: TGTGCCAGCGAAAAGGGGCCGTACACTGAAGCTTTCTTT.

The genes are TRBV5-1 and TRBJ2-7, with D maybe TRBD1 (6 bases). Trimming took off 4 bases at V and 0 bases at J, with 17 bases between the two ends. Germline assignment: CDR1 SGHRS and CDR2 YFSETQ. The CDR3 is 16 amino acids. The CDR3 DNA is TGCGCCAGCAGCCCTACGGTAGGGGGAAGCTCCTACGAGCAGTACTTC. Protein product: CASSPTVGGSSYEQYF.

This chain uses TRBV4-1 with TRBJ1-1, with unresolved D. CDR3 length equals 16 residues. Germline values: CDR1 MGHRA, CDR2 YSYEKL. Trimming removed 1 base from V and 3 bases from J, with 15 bases in between. This CDR3 reads CASSQGSERRYTEAFF. CDR3 DNA sequence: TGCGCCAGCAGCCAAGGGTCGGAGCGCCGGTACACTGAAGCTTTCTTT.

This sequence joins TRBV2 and TRBJ1-4; TRBD1 agrees at 7 bases. Trimming cost V 2 bases and J 8 bases; bases outside gene matches: 11. CDR3 length equals 16 residues. CDR1 is SNHLY, CDR2 FYNNEI, per germline. Here the CDR3 reads CASSEYAVGGNEKLFF. The CDR3 DNA sequence: TGTGCCAGCAGTGAATATGCAGTAGGGGGCAACGAAAAACTGTTTTTT.

This chain uses TRBV7-9 with TRBJ2-2; 8 bases fit TRBD2. This CDR3 has 14 amino acids. The germline V gene has CDR1 SEHNR and CDR2 FQNEAQ (reference sequence). J gave up 9 bases and V 6 bases, and 9 bases lay outside the gene matches. The CDR3 nucleotides are TGTGCCAGCAGTTCCCGGGGGGGCCCTTGGGAGCTGTTTTTT. Translated, it gives CASSSRGGPWELFF.

The rearrangement links TRBV19 to TRBJ1-5; the D is unclear. The V end was cut by 6 bases, the J end by 2 bases, with 11 bases between. The CDR3 runs 14 residues. In germline, CDR1 is LNHDA, CDR2 SQIVND (reference sequence). Here the CDR3 DNA reads TGTGCCAGTAGCCCCTCGAGGGGCAATCAGCCCCAGCATTTT. The encoded protein is CASSPSRGNQPQHF.

This sequence joins TRBV19 and TRBJ1-1; D is possibly TRBD1 (5 bases). V lost 3 bases to trimming and J lost 4 bases, with 12 bases between them. The CDR3 extends over 14 amino acids. Looked up from germline, CDR1 is LNHDA and CDR2 is SQIVND (reference sequence). The CDR3 nucleotides are TGTGCCAGTAGTATTCTATCGGGGGTCACTGAAGCTTTCTTT. Its translation is CASSILSGVTEAFF.

The chain joins TRBV6-1 to TRBJ1-2; D ambiguous. CDR3 length: 15 residues. Trimming took 2 bases from V and 8 from J, leaving 18 bases between them. CDR1 and CDR2 (germline): MNHNS, SASEGT. The CDR3 DNA sequence: TGTGCCAGCAGTGAAAACCCCGGACTAACGCGGGGCTACACCTTC. Amino acid sequence: CASSENPGLTRGYTF.